A single sample gave rise to the 10 T cell receptor beta chains below, sequenced in a study of blood T cell repertoires in COVID-19. Sequenced by immunoSEQ multiplex PCR; TCRdb stores in-frame clones only, minus some. The sample shows tens of thousands of clones, approximately 80% of them seen only once. The source material was peripheral blood. Receptor source: a man aged 50 to 60 with COVID-19, enrolled during active disease.

This clone has ten or more counts. The chain recombines TRBV9 with TRBJ1-6; no definite D call. Germline V CDR1 and CDR2: SGDLS, YYNGEE. This CDR3 is built from 14 residues. V lost 4 bases and J lost 7, with 12 bases in between. The CDR3 is CASSPYQSNSPLHF. The CDR3 nucleotides read TGTGCCAGCAGCCCGTACCAGTCCAATTCACCCCTCCACTTT.

The V call is TRBV6-1, the J call TRBJ2-3; the D is unclear. The CDR3 is 10 amino acids. CDR1 and CDR2 (germline): MNHNS, SASEGT. V lost 2 bases and J lost 10, with 4 bases in between. In DNA, the CDR3 is TGTGCCAGCAGTGAATCGGCGCAGTATTTT. Encoded protein: CASSESAQYF.

This rearrangement joins TRBV2 to TRBJ2-6; D call uncertain. Between the trimmed V and J ends, which lost 5 bases and 1 base, there was a span of 3 bases. This CDR3 is built from 13 residues. CDR1 SNHLY and CDR2 FYNNEI come from the germline V gene. The CDR3 DNA reads TGTGCCAGCAGTTCGTCTGGGGCCAACGTCCTGACTTTC. The encoded protein is CASSSSGANVLTF.

This chain joins TRBV19 and TRBJ1-1; 9 nucleotides align to TRBD1. The CDR3 spans 12 residues. Losses at the gene ends were 6 bases for V and 6 bases for J; bases not matched to a gene: 2. Germline V gene data show CDR1 as LNHDA and CDR2 as SQIVND (reference sequence). The CDR3 DNA reads as TGTGCCAGTAGAACAGGGGGCTCTGAAGCTTTCTTT. Amino acids: CASRTGGSEAFF.

J is TRBJ1-5 and V is TRBV4-1, with TRBD1 as a possible D gene (5 bases). Per germline, CDR1 MGHRA and CDR2 YSYEKL. This CDR3 has 14 amino acids. With 1 base removed from V and 5 bases from J, the gap between germline ends came to 9 bases. This chain's CDR3 is CASSQVPGDQPQHF. In DNA, the CDR3 is TGCGCCAGCAGCCAAGTACCGGGGGATCAGCCCCAGCATTTT.

This clone showed up just a few times. This chain joins TRBV7-9 and TRBJ1-1; the D gene is possibly TRBD1 (6 bases). There are 15 residues in the CDR3. CDR1 and CDR2 from the germline V gene are SEHNR and FQNEAQ (reference sequence). V gave up 1 base and J gave up 1 base, with 10 bases separating them. CDR3 nucleotide sequence: TGTGCCAGCAGCTTAGATCAGGGGAGGAACACTGAAGCTTTCTTT. Its translation: CASSLDQGRNTEAFF.

The V call is TRBV10-3, the J call TRBJ2-1; 13 nucleotides line up with TRBD2. Trimming at V came to 8 bases and at J to 3 bases, leaving 1 base not matched to a gene. Per germline, CDR1 ENHRY and CDR2 SYGVKD. This CDR3 has 14 residues. The CDR3 DNA follows: TGTGCCATCGGGACTAGCGGGGACTACAATGAGCAGTTCTTC. Protein: CAIGTSGDYNEQFF.

The chain combines TRBV19 with TRBJ2-3; D is possibly TRBD1 (6 bases). The CDR3 totals 14 residues. From germline, CDR1 is LNHDA and CDR2 SQIVND (reference sequence). The germline V and J ends were trimmed by 7 bases and 0 bases, with 11 bases remaining between them. Here the CDR3 reads CASKGGISTDTQYF. For the CDR3, the DNA is TGTGCCAGTAAAGGGGGAATAAGCACAGATACGCAGTATTTT.

Only a few counts were recorded for this clone. The CDR3 is CASGGMESYTF. For the CDR3, the DNA is TGTGCCAGCGGGGGCATGGAGAGCTACACCTTC. The gene calls are TRBV5-4 and TRBJ1-2, with a weak D call TRBD1 (6 bases). The V end was cut by 7 bases, the J end by 9 bases, with 13 bases between. CDR1 is SGHNT and CDR2 is YYREEE in the germline V gene (reference sequence). The CDR3 runs 11 residues.

This clone showed up just a few times. This chain links TRBV15 with TRBJ2-5, with D possibly matching TRBD2 (5 bases). The ends were cut back, 0 bases at V and 2 bases at J, with 10 bases in the middle. The CDR3 sequence is 15 residues long. Germline CDR1 and CDR2: LNHNV and YYDKDF (reference sequence). CDR3 sequence reads: CATSRDIGEQETQYF. CDR3 bases: TGTGCCACCAGCAGAGATATCGGGGAACAAGAGACCCAGTACTTC.